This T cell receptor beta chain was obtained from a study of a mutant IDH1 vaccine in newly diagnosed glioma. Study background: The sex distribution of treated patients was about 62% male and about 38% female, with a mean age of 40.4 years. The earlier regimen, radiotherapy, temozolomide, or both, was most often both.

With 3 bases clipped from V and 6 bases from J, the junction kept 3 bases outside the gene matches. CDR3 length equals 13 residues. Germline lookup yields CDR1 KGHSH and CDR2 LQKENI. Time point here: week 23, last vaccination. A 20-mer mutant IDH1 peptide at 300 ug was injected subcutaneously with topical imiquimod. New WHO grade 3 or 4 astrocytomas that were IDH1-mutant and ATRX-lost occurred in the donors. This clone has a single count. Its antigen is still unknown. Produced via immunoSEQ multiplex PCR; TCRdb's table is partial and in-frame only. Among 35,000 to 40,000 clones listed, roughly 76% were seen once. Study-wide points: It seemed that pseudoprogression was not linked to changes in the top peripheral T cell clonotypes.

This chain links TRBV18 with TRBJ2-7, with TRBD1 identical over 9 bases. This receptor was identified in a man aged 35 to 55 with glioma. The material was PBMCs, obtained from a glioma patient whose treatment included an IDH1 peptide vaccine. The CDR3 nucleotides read TGTGCCAGCTCACCGGGACAGGGCCGCGAGCAGTACTTC. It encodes CASSPGQGREQYF. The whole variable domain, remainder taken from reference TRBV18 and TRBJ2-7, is NAGVMQNPRHLVRRRGQEARLRCSPMKGHSHVYWYRQLPEEGLKFMVYLQKENIIDESGMPKERFSAEFPKEGPSILRIQQVVRGDSAAYFCASSPGQGREQYFGPGTRLTVT.